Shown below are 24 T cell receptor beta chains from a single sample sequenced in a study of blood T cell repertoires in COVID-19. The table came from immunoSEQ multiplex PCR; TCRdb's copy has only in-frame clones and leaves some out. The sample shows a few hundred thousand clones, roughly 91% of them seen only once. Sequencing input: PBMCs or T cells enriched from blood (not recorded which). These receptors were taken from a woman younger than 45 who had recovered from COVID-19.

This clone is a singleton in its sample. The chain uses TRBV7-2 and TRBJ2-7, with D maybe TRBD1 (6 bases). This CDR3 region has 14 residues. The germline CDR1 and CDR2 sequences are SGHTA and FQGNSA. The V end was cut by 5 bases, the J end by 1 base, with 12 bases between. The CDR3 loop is CASSPNRESYEQYF. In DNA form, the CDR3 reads TGTGCCAGCAGCCCTAACAGGGAGTCCTACGAGCAGTACTTC.

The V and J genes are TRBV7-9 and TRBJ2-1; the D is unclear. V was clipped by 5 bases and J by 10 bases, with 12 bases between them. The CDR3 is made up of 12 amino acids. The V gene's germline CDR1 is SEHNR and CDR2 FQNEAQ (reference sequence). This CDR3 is CASSKGPQEQFF. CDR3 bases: TGTGCCAGCAGCAAAGGCCCCCAGGAGCAGTTCTTC.

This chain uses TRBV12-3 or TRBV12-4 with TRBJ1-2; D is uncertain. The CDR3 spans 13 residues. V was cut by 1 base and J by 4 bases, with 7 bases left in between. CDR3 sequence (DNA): TGTGCCAGCAGTTTAGGGCTTGGCTATGGCTACACCTTC. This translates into CASSLGLGYGYTF.

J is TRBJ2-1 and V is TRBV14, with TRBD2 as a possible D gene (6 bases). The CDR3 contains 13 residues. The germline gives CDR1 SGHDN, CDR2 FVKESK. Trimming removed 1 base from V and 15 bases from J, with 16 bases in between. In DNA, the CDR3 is TGTGCCAGCAGCCAAGTAGCTGCTAGCGATTGGTTCTTC. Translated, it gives CASSQVAASDWFF.

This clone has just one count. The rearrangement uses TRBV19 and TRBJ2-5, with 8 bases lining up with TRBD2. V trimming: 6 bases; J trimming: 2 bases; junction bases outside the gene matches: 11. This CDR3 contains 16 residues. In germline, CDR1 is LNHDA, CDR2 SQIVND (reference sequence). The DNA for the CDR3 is TGTGCCAGTAGCCAGGGGAGCGGGAGTTTTCAAGAGACCCAGTACTTC. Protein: CASSQGSGSFQETQYF.

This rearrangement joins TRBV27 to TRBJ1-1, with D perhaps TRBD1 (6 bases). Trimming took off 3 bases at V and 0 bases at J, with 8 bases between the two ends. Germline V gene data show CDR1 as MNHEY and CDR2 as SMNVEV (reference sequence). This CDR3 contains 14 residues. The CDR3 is CASSFGDMNTEAFF. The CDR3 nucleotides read TGTGCCAGCAGTTTTGGGGACATGAACACTGAAGCTTTCTTT.

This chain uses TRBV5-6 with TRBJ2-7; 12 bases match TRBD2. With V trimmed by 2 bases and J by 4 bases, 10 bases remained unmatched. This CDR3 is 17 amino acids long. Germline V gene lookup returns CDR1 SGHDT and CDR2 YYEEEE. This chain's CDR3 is CASSLPTSGSRRYEQYF. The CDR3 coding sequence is TGTGCCAGCAGCTTACCGACTAGCGGGAGCCGTCGGTACGAGCAGTACTTC.

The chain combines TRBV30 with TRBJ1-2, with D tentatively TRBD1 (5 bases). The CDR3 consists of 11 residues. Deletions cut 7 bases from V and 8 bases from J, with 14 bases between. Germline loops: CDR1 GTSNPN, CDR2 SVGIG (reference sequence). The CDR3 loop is CASSPGEGYTF. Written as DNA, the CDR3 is TGTGCCTCATCCCCGGGGGAGGGCTACACCTTC.

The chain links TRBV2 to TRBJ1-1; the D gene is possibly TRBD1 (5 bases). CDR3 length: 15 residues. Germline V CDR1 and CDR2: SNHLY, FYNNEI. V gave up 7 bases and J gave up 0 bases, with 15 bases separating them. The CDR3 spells CASTLLDSLNTEAFF. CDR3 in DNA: TGTGCCAGCACCCTACTTGACAGCTTGAACACTGAAGCTTTCTTT.

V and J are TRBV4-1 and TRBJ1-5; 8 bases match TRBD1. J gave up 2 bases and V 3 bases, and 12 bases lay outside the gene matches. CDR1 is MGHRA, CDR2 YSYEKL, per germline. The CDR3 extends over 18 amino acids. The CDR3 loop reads CASSHLQGGGIGNQPQHF. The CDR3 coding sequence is TGCGCCAGCAGCCACTTACAGGGGGGGGGAATAGGCAATCAGCCCCAGCATTTT.

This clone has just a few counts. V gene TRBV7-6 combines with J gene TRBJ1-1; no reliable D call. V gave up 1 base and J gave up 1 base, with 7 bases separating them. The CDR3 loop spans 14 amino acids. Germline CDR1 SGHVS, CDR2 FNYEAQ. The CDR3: CASSLGHRNTEAFF. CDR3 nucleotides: TGTGCCAGCAGCTTAGGACATAGGAACACTGAAGCTTTCTTT.

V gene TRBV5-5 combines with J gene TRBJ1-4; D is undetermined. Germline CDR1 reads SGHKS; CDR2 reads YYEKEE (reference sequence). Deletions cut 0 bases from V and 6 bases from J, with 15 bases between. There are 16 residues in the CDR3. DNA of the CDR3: TGTGCCAGCAGCTTGGATGGACCGGGGATAGATGAAAAACTGTTTTTT. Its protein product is CASSLDGPGIDEKLFF.

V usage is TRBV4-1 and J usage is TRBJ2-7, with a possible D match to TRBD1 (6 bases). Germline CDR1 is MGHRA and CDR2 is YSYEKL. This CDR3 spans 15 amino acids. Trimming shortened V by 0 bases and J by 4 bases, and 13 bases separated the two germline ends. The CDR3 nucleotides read TGCGCCAGCAGCCAAGAGGACAGAAGTCTTTACGAGCAGTACTTC. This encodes CASSQEDRSLYEQYF.

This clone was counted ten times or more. CDR3 sequence reads: CASSPDYATVQPQHF. CDR3 DNA: TGTGCCAGCAGTCCCGACTACGCTACCGTCCAGCCCCAGCATTTT. The V call is TRBV27, the J call TRBJ1-5; no clear D. Per the germline V gene, CDR1 is MNHEY and CDR2 is SMNVEV (reference sequence). The CDR3 sequence is 15 residues long. Trimming cost V 5 bases and J 7 bases, with 18 bases left between them.

The CDR3 protein is CSVEEGGDTQYF. CDR3 coding DNA: TGCAGCGTTGAAGAAGGGGGAGATACGCAGTATTTT. V is TRBV29-1 and J is TRBJ2-3; D perhaps matches TRBD1 (6 bases). The CDR3 totals 12 residues. Germline CDR1 and CDR2: SQVTM and ANQGSEA. V lost 0 bases to trimming and J lost 5 bases, with 6 bases between them.

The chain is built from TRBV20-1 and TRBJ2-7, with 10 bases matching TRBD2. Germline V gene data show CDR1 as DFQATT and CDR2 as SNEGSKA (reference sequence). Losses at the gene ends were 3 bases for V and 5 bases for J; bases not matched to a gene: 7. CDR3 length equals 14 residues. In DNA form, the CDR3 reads TGCAGTGCTAGTTCTCTAGCGGGAGATAACGAGCAGTACTTC. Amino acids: CSASSLAGDNEQYF.

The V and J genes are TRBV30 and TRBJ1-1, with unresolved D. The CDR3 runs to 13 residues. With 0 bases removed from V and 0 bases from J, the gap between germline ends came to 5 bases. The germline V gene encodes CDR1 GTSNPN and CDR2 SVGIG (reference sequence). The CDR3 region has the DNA TGTGCCTGGAGTGTACTTGTGAACACTGAAGCTTTCTTT. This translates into CAWSVLVNTEAFF.

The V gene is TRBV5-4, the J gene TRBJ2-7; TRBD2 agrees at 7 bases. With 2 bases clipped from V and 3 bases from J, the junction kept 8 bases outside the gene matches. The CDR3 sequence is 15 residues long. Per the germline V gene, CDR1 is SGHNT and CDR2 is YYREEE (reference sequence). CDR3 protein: CASSFFGGSLYEQYF. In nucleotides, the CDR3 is TGTGCCAGCAGCTTTTTTGGCGGGAGTCTCTACGAGCAGTACTTC.

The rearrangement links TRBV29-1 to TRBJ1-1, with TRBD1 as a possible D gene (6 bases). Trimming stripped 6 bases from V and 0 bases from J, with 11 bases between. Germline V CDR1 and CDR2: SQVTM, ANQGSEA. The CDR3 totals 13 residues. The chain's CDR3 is CSVKTGLNTEAFF. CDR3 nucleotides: TGCAGCGTGAAAACAGGGTTGAACACTGAAGCTTTCTTT.

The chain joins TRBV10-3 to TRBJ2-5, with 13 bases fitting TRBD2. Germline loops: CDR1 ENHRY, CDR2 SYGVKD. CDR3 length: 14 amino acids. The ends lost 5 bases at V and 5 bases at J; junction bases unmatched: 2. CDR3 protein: CAISPGLAGETQYF. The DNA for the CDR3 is TGTGCCATCAGTCCGGGACTAGCGGGGGAGACCCAGTACTTC.

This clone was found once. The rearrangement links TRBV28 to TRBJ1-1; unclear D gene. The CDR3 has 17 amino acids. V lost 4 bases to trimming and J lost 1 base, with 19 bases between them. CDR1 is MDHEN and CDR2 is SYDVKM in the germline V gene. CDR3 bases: TGTGCCAGCAGTTCTATCCTATTCGCCTCGGGGAACACTGAAGCTTTCTTT. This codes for CASSSILFASGNTEAFF.

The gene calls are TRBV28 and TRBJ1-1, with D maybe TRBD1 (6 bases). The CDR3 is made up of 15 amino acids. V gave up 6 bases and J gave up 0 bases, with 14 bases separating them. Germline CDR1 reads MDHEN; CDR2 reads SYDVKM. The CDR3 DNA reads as TGTGCCAGCAGCCCCCCCGGACAGATGAACACTGAAGCTTTCTTT. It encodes CASSPPGQMNTEAFF. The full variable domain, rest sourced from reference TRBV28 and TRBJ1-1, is DVKVTQSSRYLVKRTGEKVFLECVQDMDHENMFWYRQDPGLGLRLIYFSYDVKMKEKGDIPEGYSVSREKKERFSLILESASTNQTSMYLCASSPPGQMNTEAFFGQGTRLTVV.

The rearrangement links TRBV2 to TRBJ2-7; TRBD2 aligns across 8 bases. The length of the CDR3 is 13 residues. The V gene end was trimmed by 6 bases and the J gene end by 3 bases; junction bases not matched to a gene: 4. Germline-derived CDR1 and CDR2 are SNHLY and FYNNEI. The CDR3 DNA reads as TGTGCCAGCAGAAGTACTAGCGGCTACGAGCAGTACTTC. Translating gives CASRSTSGYEQYF.

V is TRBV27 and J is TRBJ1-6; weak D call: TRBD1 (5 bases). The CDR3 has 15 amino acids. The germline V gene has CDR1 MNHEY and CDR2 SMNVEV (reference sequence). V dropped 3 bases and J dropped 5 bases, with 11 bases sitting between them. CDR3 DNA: TGTGCCAGCAGTTTCCGACAGACCAATAATTCACCCCTCCACTTT. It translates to CASSFRQTNNSPLHF.